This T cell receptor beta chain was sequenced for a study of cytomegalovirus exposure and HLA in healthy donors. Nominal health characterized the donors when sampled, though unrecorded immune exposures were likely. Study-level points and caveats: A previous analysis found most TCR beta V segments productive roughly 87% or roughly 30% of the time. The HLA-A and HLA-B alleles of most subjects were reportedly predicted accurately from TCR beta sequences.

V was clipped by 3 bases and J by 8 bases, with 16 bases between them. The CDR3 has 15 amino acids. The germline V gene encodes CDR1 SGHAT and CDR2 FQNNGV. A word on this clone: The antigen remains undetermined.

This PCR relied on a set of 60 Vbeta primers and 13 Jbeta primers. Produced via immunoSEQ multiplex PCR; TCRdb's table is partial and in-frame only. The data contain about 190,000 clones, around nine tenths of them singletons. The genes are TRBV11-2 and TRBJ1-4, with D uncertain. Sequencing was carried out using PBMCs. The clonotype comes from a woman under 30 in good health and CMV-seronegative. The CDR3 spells CASSFFSRGTEKLFF. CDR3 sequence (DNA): TGTGCCAGCAGCTTCTTTTCACGGGGTACGGAAAAACTGTTTTTT.